This T cell receptor (beta chain) was profiled in a study of response to subunit inactivated influenza vaccine. Whole-study findings and limits: Only a handful of new T cells, the authors suggested, are recruited with each seasonal influenza vaccination.

TCRdb processed the RT-PCR reads anew with MiXCR; each CDR3 protein has one entry. The data hold around 470,000 distinct CDR3 sequences, with roughly 7.6% observed a single time. There are 13 residues in the CDR3. Trimming took off 4 bases at V and 2 bases at J, with 9 bases between the two ends. Germline loops: CDR1 SQVTM, CDR2 ANQGSEA. In its sample, this clonotype was seen many times. As yet, its antigen is unknown. The receptor was derived from a man between 50 and 69 years old who received an inactivated influenza vaccine. The V call is TRBV29-1, the J call TRBJ2-1; possible D gene TRBD2, 6 bases. The source material was PBMCs from blood, sampled roughly 24 months after vaccination. The CDR3, as DNA: TGCAGCGTTGGGTGGACTACCTACAATGAGCAGTTCTTC. Protein product: CSVGWTTYNEQFF.